A selection of T cell receptor beta chains follows, all from one sample in a study of T cells after yellow fever vaccination. TCRdb fed the 5' RACE reads into MiXCR, producing one record per CDR3 protein. Here the sample spans 300,000 to 400,000 distinct CDR3 sequences, about 8.7% being singletons. The source was PBMCs, collected on the day of the first yellow fever vaccination. Receptors were obtained from a man younger than 35 who received the YFV17D yellow fever vaccine. The conserved cysteine and the conserved F or W are not part of the CDR3 here.

V gene,J gene,CDR3 protein
TRBV5-1,TRBJ2-5,ASSLLDLQTQY
TRBV4-3,TRBJ2-7,ASSQPVGRTKETYTYEQY
TRBV6-5,TRBJ1-1,ASSYMGENTEAF
TRBV4-1,TRBJ2-5,ASSLRTGGMETQY
TRBV18,TRBJ1-1,ASSPWTEMNTEAF
TRBV7-3,TRBJ2-5,ASSLGGQGPQETQY
TRBV5-6,TRBJ2-2,ASSLDGGTGELF
TRBV5-1,TRBJ2-3,ASSLGLITQY
TRBV29-1,TRBJ1-1,SVENAATYEAF
TRBV9,TRBJ1-2,ASSVGGQGSSGYT
TRBV7-8,TRBJ1-1,ASSFSSLLNTEAF
TRBV20-1,TRBJ2-1,SAREQGWTYNEQF